Below are 32 T cell receptor beta chains sequenced from a single sample in a study of shared clonotypes between healthy human individuals. Sequencing used immunoSEQ multiplex PCR; TCRdb keeps in-frame clones, though not all of them. Of approximately 2.1 million clones listed, roughly 93% are singletons. The sequencing input was naive CD4+ T cells from PBMCs. Subset defined: CD45RA+ positively selected. The receptors were sampled from a man aged 18-30 years in good health. Some clones in this sample may be carry-over from other donors' samples.

The chain recombines TRBV18 with TRBJ2-1; TRBD2 matches at 10 bases. In germline, CDR1 is KGHSH, CDR2 LQKENI. The CDR3 sequence is 16 residues long. With 3 bases clipped from V and 7 bases from J, the junction kept 9 bases outside the gene matches. The CDR3 reads CASSPPASGRRNEQFF. CDR3 sequence (DNA): TGTGCCAGCTCACCTCCTGCTAGCGGGAGAAGAAATGAGCAGTTCTTC.

The rearrangement links TRBV7-8 to TRBJ1-5; D is undetermined. The CDR3 contains 13 residues. The V end lost 1 base, the J end lost 7 bases, and 8 bases lay between the germline ends. CDR1 SGHVS and CDR2 FQNEAQ come from the germline V gene. This CDR3 is CASSLGREQPQHF. As DNA, the CDR3 is TGTGCCAGCAGCTTAGGTCGGGAGCAGCCCCAGCATTTT.

CDR3 sequence: CASRRAGVGGQPQHF. Written as DNA, the CDR3 is TGTGCCAGTCGGCGGGCAGGCGTAGGAGGTCAGCCCCAGCATTTT. The chain joins TRBV6-1 to TRBJ1-5; D is unclear. Per the germline V gene, CDR1 is MNHNS and CDR2 is SASEGT. The CDR3 extends over 15 amino acids. Trimming removed 9 bases at V and 6 bases at J, with 21 bases between.

V gene TRBV7-2 combines with J gene TRBJ2-1, with 7 bases matching TRBD2. Trimming cost V 6 bases and J 9 bases; bases outside gene matches: 8. This CDR3 spans 13 amino acids. The germline V gene has CDR1 SGHTA and CDR2 FQGNSA. The CDR3 DNA reads as TGTGCCAGCAGTACGGGGGGTGGGCGTGAGCAGTTCTTC. Protein product: CASSTGGGREQFF.

The chain has TRBV28 and TRBJ2-7, with D unclear. Germline CDR1 MDHEN, CDR2 SYDVKM. The V end was cut by 3 bases, the J end by 0 bases, with 9 bases between. CDR3 length equals 14 residues. The CDR3 protein is CASSFGRNSYEQYF. The CDR3, as DNA: TGTGCCAGCAGTTTTGGGCGGAACTCCTACGAGCAGTACTTC.

The rearrangement uses TRBV28 and TRBJ2-3, with D possibly matching TRBD1 (6 bases). The CDR3 contains 14 residues. The ends were cut back, 6 bases at V and 3 bases at J, with 13 bases in the middle. Germline loops: CDR1 MDHEN, CDR2 SYDVKM. The CDR3 reads CASRFRGRTDTQYF. For the CDR3, the DNA is TGTGCCAGCAGGTTCAGGGGAAGAACAGATACGCAGTATTTT.

V and J are TRBV28 and TRBJ2-4; TRBD2 might be the D (6 bases). In germline, CDR1 is MDHEN, CDR2 SYDVKM. Trimming left V 1 base short and J 7 bases short, with 8 bases between. This CDR3 spans 13 amino acids. The CDR3 DNA sequence: TGTGCCAGCAGTTTATTGGGGAGGAACATTCAGTACTTC. Translating it yields CASSLLGRNIQYF.

V is TRBV28 and J is TRBJ1-4; the match to TRBD1 covers 10 bases. Germline CDR1 reads MDHEN; CDR2 reads SYDVKM. This CDR3 comprises 15 residues. V dropped 7 bases and J dropped 3; count of bases not matched to a gene: 5. CDR3 DNA sequence: TGTGCCAGCATGGGCGGACAGGGGGCTAATGAAAAACTGTTTTTT. Amino acid sequence: CASMGGQGANEKLFF.

The chain uses TRBV6-6 and TRBJ2-2, with 11 bases aligning to TRBD2. The CDR3 length is 13 residues. Losses at the gene ends were 9 bases for V and 7 bases for J; bases not matched to a gene: 4. Per the germline V gene, CDR1 is MNHNY and CDR2 is SVGAGI (reference sequence). The CDR3 region has the DNA TGTGCCAGTAGCGGGAGGGCTGGCGGGGAGCTGTTTTTT. This sequence encodes CASSGRAGGELFF.

This chain uses TRBV2 with TRBJ2-1; no clear D. The CDR3 consists of 11 residues. Germline values: CDR1 SNHLY, CDR2 FYNNEI. V dropped 4 bases and J dropped 8 bases, with 6 bases sitting between them. CDR3 nucleotide sequence: TGTGCCAGCAGTGCGGAGCATGAGCAGTTCTTC. It specifies CASSAEHEQFF.

The gene calls are TRBV11-2 and TRBJ2-1; D perhaps matches TRBD2 (6 bases). V shed 5 bases and J shed 2 bases, with 16 bases lying between them. This CDR3 spans 16 amino acids. Germline V gene data show CDR1 as SGHAT and CDR2 as FQNNGV. For the CDR3, the DNA is TGTGCCAGCAGCCCATTGGCGGGATTGCCCTACAATGAGCAGTTCTTC. Translated, it gives CASSPLAGLPYNEQFF.

The rearrangement joins TRBV28 to TRBJ1-1; no definite D call. Germline V gene lookup returns CDR1 MDHEN and CDR2 SYDVKM. The CDR3 totals 16 residues. Trimming shortened V by 8 bases and J by 4 bases, and 23 bases separated the two germline ends. The CDR3 protein is CASLRGVPLRATEAFF. CDR3 DNA: TGTGCCAGCCTCCGTGGGGTCCCCTTGAGGGCCACTGAAGCTTTCTTT. The entire variable domain, with the rest obtained from reference TRBV28 and TRBJ1-1, is as follows: DVKVTQSSRYLVKRTGEKVFLECVQDMDHENMFWYRQDPGLGLRLIYFSYDVKMKEKGDIPEGYSVSREKKERFSLILESASTNQTSMYLCASLRGVPLRATEAFFGQGTRLTVV.

This clone was seen only once. The rearrangement uses TRBV11-2 and TRBJ1-2; D remains unclear. Germline V lookup: CDR1 SGHAT, CDR2 FQNNGV. The germline V and J ends were trimmed by 5 bases and 4 bases, with 5 bases remaining between them. The CDR3 totals 11 residues. The DNA for the CDR3 is TGTGCCAGCAGCGGCAGCTATGGCTACACCTTC. It translates to CASSGSYGYTF.

V and J are TRBV5-6 and TRBJ1-6; weak D call: TRBD1 (5 bases). CDR1 and CDR2 (germline): SGHDT, YYEEEE. CDR3 length: 14 residues. With 3 bases removed from V and 8 bases from J, the gap between germline ends came to 12 bases. CDR3 loop: CASSSRQRYSPLHF. The CDR3 region has the DNA TGTGCCAGCAGCTCCCGACAGCGATATTCACCCCTCCACTTT.

The chain is built from TRBV30 and TRBJ2-7, with 13 bases lining up with TRBD2. The V and J ends lost 3 bases and 7 bases, in that order; junction bases with no gene match: 6. CDR1 is GTSNPN and CDR2 is SVGIG in the germline V gene (reference sequence). This CDR3 has 14 amino acids. The CDR3 region has the DNA TGTGCCTGGAGCCCTGGGACTAGCGGGACTGAGCAGTACTTC. It specifies CAWSPGTSGTEQYF.

The chain employs TRBV5-1 and TRBJ2-1; 11 bases are a match to TRBD1. Per germline, CDR1 SGHRS and CDR2 YFSETQ. Losses at the gene ends were 3 bases for V and 7 bases for J; bases not matched to a gene: 3. CDR3 length: 14 amino acids. The CDR3 DNA is TGCGCCAGCAGCTGGGGACAGGGGGGAAATGAGCAGTTCTTC. This encodes CASSWGQGGNEQFF.

The chain carries TRBV7-2 and TRBJ1-5; the D gene is possibly TRBD1 (5 bases). From germline, CDR1 is SGHTA and CDR2 FQGNSA. The V and J ends lost 2 bases and 1 base respectively, with 12 bases between them. The CDR3 runs to 16 residues. The CDR3 is CASSLRPGQSNQPQHF. The CDR3 DNA follows: TGTGCCAGCAGCTTAAGACCGGGGCAGAGCAATCAGCCCCAGCATTTT.

The V gene is TRBV5-8, the J gene TRBJ2-5; 9 bases are shared with TRBD2. Trimming at V came to 4 bases and at J to 5 bases, leaving 6 bases not matched to a gene. The CDR3 contains 14 residues. The germline V gene encodes CDR1 SGHTS and CDR2 YDEGEE. The CDR3: CASSRRTSEETQYF. DNA of the CDR3: TGTGCCAGCAGCAGAAGGACTAGCGAGGAGACCCAGTACTTC.

V usage is TRBV30 and J usage is TRBJ2-5, with D possibly matching TRBD2 (5 bases). The tail of the sequence fits TRBJ2-7 better, so the J call may be wrong. This CDR3 is built from 14 residues. Germline V gives CDR1 GTSNPN, CDR2 SVGIG (reference sequence). CDR3 sequence (DNA): TGTGCCTGGGGTCTTGGGAGCCCCCCGTACGAGCAGTACTTC. It codes for CAWGLGSPPYEQYF.

This chain connects TRBV28 to TRBJ1-6, with 9 bases identical to TRBD1. The CDR3 has 13 amino acids. J gave up 11 bases and V 3 bases, and 2 bases lay outside the gene matches. The V gene's germline CDR1 is MDHEN and CDR2 SYDVKM. DNA of the CDR3: TGTGCCAGCAGTTTGGGACAGGGCCCACCCCTCCACTTT. Amino acid sequence: CASSLGQGPPLHF.

This chain joins TRBV28 and TRBJ2-5; D not certain. V lost 3 bases to trimming and J lost 5 bases, with 13 bases between them. Germline CDR1 and CDR2: MDHEN and SYDVKM. The CDR3 consists of 14 residues. CDR3 residues: CASSFDTPQETQYF. The CDR3 bases are TGTGCCAGCAGTTTTGACACGCCACAGGAGACCCAGTACTTC.

This chain joins TRBV30 and TRBJ1-2, with D possibly TRBD1 on 5 matching bases. This CDR3 spans 14 amino acids. The germline V gene encodes CDR1 GTSNPN and CDR2 SVGIG (reference sequence). Trimming removed 1 base from V and 8 bases from J, with 17 bases in between. CDR3 sequence (DNA): TGTGCCTGGAGTGCCTCCTTCCCAAGGGGAGGCTACACCTTC. Its protein is CAWSASFPRGGYTF. The whole variable domain, remainder taken from reference TRBV30 and TRBJ1-2, is SQTIHQWPATLVQPVGSPLSLECTVEGTSNPNLYWYRQAAGRGLQLLFYSVGIGQISSEVPQNLSASRPQDRQFILSSKKLLLSDSGFYLCAWSASFPRGGYTFGSGTRLTVV.

This clone was seen only once. The rearrangement links TRBV7-3 to TRBJ2-7; no definite D call. The germline V and J ends were trimmed by 0 bases and 6 bases, with 9 bases remaining between them. The CDR3 is 13 amino acids. Germline V lookup: CDR1 SGHTA, CDR2 FQGTGA. The CDR3 loop reads CASSLTLTAEQYF. In DNA, the CDR3 is TGTGCCAGCAGCTTAACTCTAACGGCCGAGCAGTACTTC. Drawing the rest from reference TRBV7-3 and TRBJ2-7, the complete variable domain is GAGVSQTPSNKVTEKGKYVELRCDPISGHTALYWYRQSLGQGPEFLIYFQGTGAADDSGLPNDRFFAVRPEGSVSTLKIQRTERGDSAVYLCASSLTLTAEQYFGPGTRLTVT.

J is TRBJ2-5 and V is TRBV5-1, with 7 positions matching TRBD2. The CDR3 is made up of 14 amino acids. Germline V lookup: CDR1 SGHRS, CDR2 YFSETQ. Trimming removed 5 bases from V and 5 bases from J; junction bases left unmatched: 9. The CDR3 sequence is CASRRERSGETQYF. CDR3 bases: TGCGCCAGCAGGCGGGAGAGGTCAGGGGAGACCCAGTACTTC.

CDR3 sequence (DNA): TGTGCCAGCAGCCCCAAACTGGTAGCGGGAGCCTACGAGCAGTACTTC. It specifies CASSPKLVAGAYEQYF. The gene calls are TRBV9 and TRBJ2-7; 9 positions agree with TRBD2. CDR3 length: 16 amino acids. Germline-derived CDR1 and CDR2 are SGDLS and YYNGEE. The V and J ends lost 4 bases and 2 bases, in that order; junction bases with no gene match: 10.

This clone was observed a handful of times. CDR3 in DNA: TGTGCCAGCACACAGAATGAAAAACTGTTTTTT. It is translated as CASTQNEKLFF. The chain is built from TRBV2 and TRBJ1-4; D remains unclear. From germline, CDR1 is SNHLY and CDR2 FYNNEI. V was clipped by 7 bases and J by 5 bases, with 5 bases between them. The CDR3 contains 11 residues.

The rearrangement uses TRBV11-2 and TRBJ2-4; D gene ambiguous. This CDR3 spans 14 amino acids. Trimming took 7 bases from V and 5 from J, leaving 15 bases between them. Per germline, CDR1 SGHAT and CDR2 FQNNGV. CDR3 sequence (DNA): TGTGCCAGCACCCCCGTCGGGCCCGAAAACATTCAGTACTTC. Amino acid sequence: CASTPVGPENIQYF.

The J gene is TRBJ2-5, the V gene TRBV9; 7 bases are a match to TRBD2. The tail of the sequence fits TRBJ2-7 better, so the J call may be wrong. Per the germline V gene, CDR1 is SGDLS and CDR2 is YYNGEE. CDR3 length: 17 residues. CDR3 nucleotides: TGTGCCAGCAGCGCGGAGGGAACTAGCGAAACCTCCTACGAGCAGTACTTC. Translated: CASSAEGTSETSYEQYF.

The table lists this clone with a count of one. The genes are TRBV5-1 and TRBJ2-3; D gene unclear. The germline V gene encodes CDR1 SGHRS and CDR2 YFSETQ. The V end was cut by 4 bases, the J end by 2 bases, with 5 bases between. The CDR3 sequence is 12 residues long. This chain's CDR3 is CASSATTDTQYF. The CDR3, as DNA: TGCGCCAGCAGCGCGACCACAGATACGCAGTATTTT.

The V call is TRBV5-1, the J call TRBJ2-3; D unresolved. V was cut by 4 bases and J by 0 bases, with 15 bases left in between. The germline gives CDR1 SGHRS, CDR2 YFSETQ. This CDR3 has 16 amino acids. CDR3: CASSAGVRPSTDTQYF. Here the CDR3 DNA reads TGCGCCAGCAGCGCTGGAGTCAGACCAAGCACAGATACGCAGTATTTT.

In regard to this clone: The identical CDR3 is also encoded by other nucleotide sequences in the sample. V usage is TRBV5-1 and J usage is TRBJ2-5; TRBD1 matches 10 bases. The CDR3 covers 15 residues. Germline loops: CDR1 SGHRS, CDR2 YFSETQ. V lost 0 bases, J lost 5 bases, and 4 bases stayed unmatched. This CDR3 reads CASSLGDRGAETQYF. CDR3 coding DNA: TGCGCCAGCAGCTTGGGGGACAGGGGTGCCGAGACCCAGTACTTC.

This sequence joins TRBV18 and TRBJ2-5; TRBD2 might be the D (6 bases). V was clipped by 0 bases and J by 2 bases, with 10 bases between them. CDR1 and CDR2 (germline): KGHSH, LQKENI. CDR3 length: 15 amino acids. The CDR3 bases are TGTGCCAGCTCACCACCCGGGAGTCTGCAAGAGACCCAGTACTTC. This encodes CASSPPGSLQETQYF. The complete variable domain, with remaining parts taken from reference TRBV18 and TRBJ2-5, reads NAGVMQNPRHLVRRRGQEARLRCSPMKGHSHVYWYRQLPEEGLKFMVYLQKENIIDESGMPKERFSAEFPKEGPSILRIQQVVRGDSAAYFCASSPPGSLQETQYFGPGTRLLVL.